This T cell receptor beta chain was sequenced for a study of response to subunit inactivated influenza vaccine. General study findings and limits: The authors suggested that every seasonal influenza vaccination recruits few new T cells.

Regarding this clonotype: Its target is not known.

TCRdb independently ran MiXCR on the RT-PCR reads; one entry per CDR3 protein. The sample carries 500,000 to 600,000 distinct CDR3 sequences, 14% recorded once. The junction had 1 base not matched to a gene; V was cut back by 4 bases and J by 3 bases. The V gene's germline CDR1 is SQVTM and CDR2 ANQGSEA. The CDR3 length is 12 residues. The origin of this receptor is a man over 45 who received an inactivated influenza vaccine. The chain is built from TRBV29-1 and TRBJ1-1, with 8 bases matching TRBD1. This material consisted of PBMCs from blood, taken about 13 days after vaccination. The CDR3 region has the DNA TGCAGCGTTGGACAGGGGCACACTGAAGCTTTCTTT. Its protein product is CSVGQGHTEAFF.